This T cell receptor beta chain was captured by sequencing in a study of shared clonotypes between healthy human individuals. Profiling relied on immunoSEQ multiplex PCR, and the TCRdb table lists in-frame clones only, not all of them. Counted here are 75,000 to 100,000 clones, around 43% occurring once; the ten biggest clones make up approximately 16%. With 4 bases removed from V and 0 bases from J, the gap between germline ends came to 10 bases. This CDR3 comprises 14 residues. The V gene's germline CDR1 is SQVTM and CDR2 ANQGSEA. In regard to this clone: Other nucleotide sequences from this sample produce the same CDR3.

This TCR was recovered from a woman aged 40 to 55 in good health. Some clones in this sample may be carry-over from other donors' samples. This rearrangement joins TRBV29-1 to TRBJ2-1, with TRBD2 as a possible D gene (5 bases). Sequenced: PBMCs. The CDR3 loop reads CSVALEDSYNEQFF. CDR3 DNA sequence: TGCAGCGTTGCACTGGAGGACTCCTACAATGAGCAGTTCTTC.